The 12 T cell receptor beta chains reported below all come from one sample, sequenced in a study of cytomegalovirus exposure and HLA in healthy donors. Primers included in the PCR were 60 Vbeta and 13 Jbeta primers. The table came from immunoSEQ multiplex PCR; TCRdb's copy has only in-frame clones and leaves some out. The table records about 99,000 clones, approximately 80% of them present only once. Sequencing was carried out using PBMCs. The receptor set was obtained from a woman between 18 and 29 years old in good health and CMV-seropositive.

The chain couples TRBV7-9 to TRBJ2-1; 8 nucleotides align to TRBD1. This CDR3 region has 12 residues. V lost 5 bases, J lost 10 bases, and 4 bases stayed unmatched. Germline V lookup: CDR1 SEHNR, CDR2 FQNEAQ (reference sequence). DNA of the CDR3: TGTGCCAGCAGCCTGACAGGGGTAGAGCAGTTCTTC. It encodes CASSLTGVEQFF.

This clone showed up just a few times. This chain joins TRBV28 and TRBJ2-7, with 10 nucleotides matching TRBD2. The germline gives CDR1 MDHEN, CDR2 SYDVKM. Trimming removed 6 bases from V and 1 base from J; junction bases left unmatched: 3. CDR3 size: 14 residues. CDR3 sequence reads: CASSFSGRSYEQYF. The CDR3 bases are TGTGCCAGCAGCTTTAGCGGGAGGTCCTACGAGCAGTACTTC.

This chain connects TRBV7-3 to TRBJ2-2; 10 positions agree with TRBD2. The CDR3 spans 16 residues. CDR1 and CDR2 (germline): SGHTA, FQGTGA. The V and J ends lost 6 bases and 2 bases, in that order; junction bases with no gene match: 6. CDR3 protein: CASRRTSGANTGELFF. CDR3 sequence (DNA): TGTGCCAGCAGAAGAACTAGCGGGGCCAACACCGGGGAGCTGTTTTTT.

The chain uses TRBV27 and TRBJ2-5; TRBD1 is a possible D gene (6 bases). V dropped 1 base and J dropped 4 bases, with 10 bases sitting between them. The germline V gene has CDR1 MNHEY and CDR2 SMNVEV (reference sequence). The CDR3 covers 14 residues. CDR3 protein: CASSLYRVGETQYF. In DNA form, the CDR3 reads TGTGCCAGCAGTTTATACAGGGTAGGAGAGACCCAGTACTTC.

The J gene is TRBJ2-7, the V gene TRBV5-1; TRBD2 matches 7 bases. CDR3 length: 11 amino acids. After removal of 10 bases from V and 12 bases from J, the junction contained 13 bases not matched to a gene. Germline CDR1 reads SGHRS; CDR2 reads YFSETQ. CDR3 loop: CAPGEGTAGYF. DNA of the CDR3: TGCGCCCCCGGGGAGGGAACCGCGGGGTACTTC.

The chain joins TRBV6-5 to TRBJ1-1; 8 bases match TRBD1. The ends lost 2 bases at V and 6 bases at J; junction bases unmatched: 11. Germline V lookup: CDR1 MNHEY, CDR2 SVGAGI. CDR3 length: 16 amino acids. DNA of the CDR3: TGTGCCAGCAGTTACACCCCTACAGGGGGGAGATCTGAAGCTTTCTTT. Protein product: CASSYTPTGGRSEAFF.

This clone is categorized as large (0.1 to 1%). V gene TRBV6-1 combines with J gene TRBJ2-7; TRBD2 is a possible D gene (7 bases). Per the germline V gene, CDR1 is MNHNS and CDR2 is SASEGT. This CDR3 comprises 16 residues. V was shortened by 1 base and J by 0 bases, with 13 bases between the two germline ends. CDR3 in amino acids: CASSEEGGASSYEQYF. The CDR3 DNA sequence: TGTGCCAGCAGTGAAGAGGGGGGGGCGAGCTCCTACGAGCAGTACTTC.

The chain carries TRBV10-3 and TRBJ1-1; TRBD1 agrees at 7 bases. The V and J ends lost 4 bases and 10 bases, in that order; junction bases with no gene match: 3. The germline V gene encodes CDR1 ENHRY and CDR2 SYGVKD. This CDR3 has 11 amino acids. CDR3 sequence reads: CAISGQGSAFF. The CDR3 bases are TGTGCCATCAGTGGACAGGGATCAGCTTTCTTT.

This chain joins TRBV20-1 and TRBJ1-1; D is uncertain. The CDR3 spans 11 residues. Trimming removed 6 bases from V and 2 bases from J, with 7 bases in between. CDR1 and CDR2 from the germline V gene are DFQATT and SNEGSKA (reference sequence). The chain's CDR3 is CSALYNTEAFF. In DNA form, the CDR3 reads TGCAGTGCCCTATATAACACTGAAGCTTTCTTT.

This clone is termed large. The sample carries other DNA sequences with the same CDR3. The chain employs TRBV28 and TRBJ1-1, with D unresolved. This CDR3 is 14 amino acids long. Per the germline V gene, CDR1 is MDHEN and CDR2 is SYDVKM. The V end lost 3 bases, the J end lost 0 bases, and 8 bases lay between the germline ends. CDR3 protein: CASSFSGMNTEAFF. CDR3 in DNA: TGTGCCAGCAGTTTCTCGGGAATGAACACTGAAGCTTTCTTT. Together with reference TRBV28 and TRBJ1-1, the CDR3 gives the full variable domain: DVKVTQSSRYLVKRTGEKVFLECVQDMDHENMFWYRQDPGLGLRLIYFSYDVKMKEKGDIPEGYSVSREKKERFSLILESASTNQTSMYLCASSFSGMNTEAFFGQGTRLTVV.

This rearrangement joins TRBV6-1 to TRBJ1-1; D may be TRBD1 (5 bases). V lost 7 bases and J lost 3, with 15 bases in between. The CDR3 is 14 residues long. Looked up from germline, CDR1 is MNHNS and CDR2 is SASEGT. As DNA, the CDR3 is TGTGCCAGCATTAAGGGTTGGGGGGACACTGAAGCTTTCTTT. It yields the protein CASIKGWGDTEAFF.

The genes are TRBV11-2 and TRBJ2-1, with 9 bases lining up with TRBD2. Germline trimming cut 5 bases from V and 8 bases from J; bases unmatched to any gene: 7. Germline V CDR1 and CDR2: SGHAT, FQNNGV. The CDR3 consists of 14 residues. The CDR3 here is CASSTGTSLYEQFF. CDR3 nucleotide sequence: TGTGCCAGCAGCACCGGGACTAGCTTATATGAGCAGTTCTTC.